Each of the 28 T cell receptor beta chains below was sequenced from the same sample in a study of CD8+CD57+ T cells in acquired aplastic anemia. CDR3 and TCR beta VDJ profiling relied on a genomic DNA template. TCRdb independently ran MiXCR on the reads; one entry per CDR3 protein. The table has around 130,000 distinct CDR3 sequences, 45% to 60% seen once. Sequencing involved patients with CD8+CD57+ cell expansion previously shown by flow cytometry. The sample taken for sequencing was sorted CD4+, CD8+, or CD8+CD57+ T cells (not recorded which) from PBMCs. Source of these receptors: a human donor with aplastic anemia.

The chain uses TRBV7-9 and TRBJ1-3; D remains ambiguous. Germline CDR1 is SEHNR and CDR2 is FQNEAQ (reference sequence). Between the trimmed V and J ends, which lost 4 bases and 8 bases, there was a span of 12 bases. The CDR3 has 13 residues. Here the CDR3 DNA reads TGTGCCAGCAGCTCACCGATGGCGGACACCATATATTTT. Its translation is CASSSPMADTIYF.

This rearrangement joins TRBV7-9 to TRBJ2-1; TRBD2 aligns across 9 bases. V lost 1 base to trimming and J lost 6 bases; unmatched junction nucleotides: 7. Germline CDR1 SEHNR, CDR2 FQNEAQ (reference sequence). The CDR3 consists of 16 residues. The CDR3 coding sequence is TGTGCCAGCAGCTTAGACCCGAGCGGGGGGTTCAATGAGCAGTTCTTC. It is translated as CASSLDPSGGFNEQFF.

This chain joins TRBV20-1 and TRBJ1-1; unclear D gene. Germline loops: CDR1 DFQATT, CDR2 SNEGSKA (reference sequence). The CDR3 has 14 amino acids. V gave up 6 bases and J gave up 5 bases, with 19 bases separating them. This chain's CDR3 is CSASGNSMGTEAFF. The CDR3 DNA reads as TGCAGTGCCTCGGGGAACTCAATGGGGACTGAAGCTTTCTTT.

In its sample, this clonotype was seen many times. The chain uses TRBV2 and TRBJ1-6; D call uncertain. The CDR3 extends over 14 amino acids. Trimming took 6 bases from V and 3 from J, leaving 9 bases between them. The germline V gene encodes CDR1 SNHLY and CDR2 FYNNEI. CDR3 nucleotide sequence: TGTGCCAGCAGATACAGCGTCTATAATTCACCCCTCCACTTT. As protein: CASRYSVYNSPLHF.

The V and J genes are TRBV7-9 and TRBJ2-7, with a possible D match to TRBD1 (5 bases). This CDR3 is built from 14 residues. CDR1 and CDR2 (germline): SEHNR, FQNEAQ (reference sequence). V was cut by 5 bases and J by 6 bases, with 17 bases left in between. The CDR3 DNA reads as TGTGCCAGCAGCCAACTTAGGGGTTCGTCCGAGCAGTACTTC. This encodes CASSQLRGSSEQYF.

This clonotype was recorded many times. This chain links TRBV5-4 with TRBJ1-1; D ambiguous. The V gene lost 4 bases and the J gene lost 8 bases, with 12 bases spanning the gap. The CDR3 runs 12 residues. Germline CDR1 and CDR2: SGHNT and YYREEE (reference sequence). In DNA, the CDR3 is TGTGCCAGCAGCCCAGGTTCGGGGGAAGCTTTCTTT. Translation gives CASSPGSGEAFF.

At least ten counts were recorded for this clonotype. The J gene is TRBJ2-1, the V gene TRBV7-2, with a possible D match to TRBD1 (6 bases). CDR1 and CDR2 (germline): SGHTA, FQGNSA. The CDR3 covers 15 residues. Trimming removed 5 bases at V and 5 bases at J, with 16 bases between. The CDR3 nucleotides read TGTGCCAGCAGCCGCCCTCGAGAGGGGGACAATGAGCAGTTCTTC. Encoded protein: CASSRPREGDNEQFF.

The chain joins TRBV20-1 to TRBJ2-5; maybe TRBD1 (6 bases). The CDR3 has 14 amino acids. Trimming took 0 bases from V and 5 from J, leaving 13 bases between them. CDR1 is DFQATT and CDR2 is SNEGSKA in the germline V gene (reference sequence). CDR3 nucleotides: TGCAGTGCTAGAGATCTGTTGGACAGCGAGACCCAGTACTTC. Amino acids: CSARDLLDSETQYF.

The J gene is TRBJ2-7, the V gene TRBV19; unclear D gene. The V end lost 6 bases, the J end lost 5 bases, and 14 bases lay between the germline ends. The CDR3 spans 13 residues. Germline V gene data show CDR1 as LNHDA and CDR2 as SQIVND (reference sequence). The CDR3 nucleotides read TGTGCCAGTAGGAAAGCTAATGGGGACGAGCAGTACTTC. Amino acids: CASRKANGDEQYF.

CDR3 in amino acids: CASAWQNNEKLFF. In nucleotides, the CDR3 is TGTGCCAGCGCATGGCAGAACAATGAAAAACTGTTTTTT. V gene TRBV2 combines with J gene TRBJ1-4, with D unresolved. The germline gives CDR1 SNHLY, CDR2 FYNNEI. The CDR3 totals 13 residues. V was trimmed by 8 bases and J by 5 bases, leaving 12 bases between them.

This clonotype was seen a few times. The gene calls are TRBV19 and TRBJ1-1; 7 bases are a match to TRBD1. Looked up from germline, CDR1 is LNHDA and CDR2 is SQIVND (reference sequence). The J segment lost 9 bases and the V segment lost 0 bases, leaving 4 bases of the junction unmatched. The CDR3 is 13 amino acids. DNA for the CDR3: TGTGCCAGTAGTATAGAGGGGACAGCCCAAGCTTTCTTT. Encoded protein: CASSIEGTAQAFF.

The V and J genes are TRBV12-3 or TRBV12-4 and TRBJ1-2; TRBD1 matches at 10 bases. CDR3 length: 15 amino acids. With V trimmed by 3 bases and J by 5 bases, 6 bases remained unmatched. The CDR3 region has the DNA TGTGCCAGCAGTTTGGCGGGACAGGGGATATATGGCTACACCTTC. This translates into CASSLAGQGIYGYTF.

This chain uses TRBV10-3 with TRBJ1-1; D ambiguous. With 6 bases removed from V and 1 base from J, the gap between germline ends came to 9 bases. The CDR3 loop spans 13 amino acids. Germline-derived CDR1 and CDR2 are ENHRY and SYGVKD. CDR3 DNA: TGTGCCATCAGCCCCGCCGGGAACACTGAAGCTTTCTTT. It yields the protein CAISPAGNTEAFF.

The chain links TRBV2 to TRBJ1-5; 8 bases match TRBD1. The germline V gene encodes CDR1 SNHLY and CDR2 FYNNEI. The CDR3 consists of 15 residues. The ends lost 6 bases at V and 8 bases at J; junction bases unmatched: 12. The CDR3 loop is CASSRVGQGDEPQHF. The CDR3 coding sequence is TGTGCCAGCAGCCGGGTAGGACAGGGTGACGAGCCCCAGCATTTT.

This clonotype was counted many times. V usage is TRBV14 and J usage is TRBJ1-1, with 9 bases aligning to TRBD1. The CDR3 spans 17 residues. Trimming at V came to 3 bases and at J to 0 bases, leaving 8 bases not matched to a gene. Germline values: CDR1 SGHDN, CDR2 FVKESK. The CDR3 DNA sequence: TGTGCCAGCAGCCAGGCTTGGACAGGGGCCCTGAACACTGAAGCTTTCTTT. Protein sequence: CASSQAWTGALNTEAFF.

This clonotype has ten or more counts. This chain uses TRBV6-2 or TRBV6-3 with TRBJ1-1; D is perhaps TRBD1 (5 bases). The CDR3 runs 12 residues. Trimming shortened V by 2 bases and J by 8 bases, and 9 bases separated the two germline ends. Germline lookup yields CDR1 MNHEY and CDR2 SVGEGT. The CDR3 DNA is TGTGCCAGCAGTTACATGGGACGGGAAGCTTTCTTT. Translating it yields CASSYMGREAFF.

This sequence joins TRBV19 and TRBJ2-7; the D is unclear. The CDR3 covers 12 residues. Trimming took 4 bases from V and 3 from J, leaving 7 bases between them. Germline V gives CDR1 LNHDA, CDR2 SQIVND (reference sequence). The CDR3 is CASSSASYEQYF. The CDR3 DNA reads as TGTGCCAGTAGTAGCGCCAGCTACGAGCAGTACTTC.

The V and J genes are TRBV13 and TRBJ1-5, with TRBD1 matching over 10 bases. Germline CDR1 and CDR2: PRHDT and FYEKMQ (reference sequence). The trim removed 8 bases at V and 6 bases at J, leaving 10 bases unmatched. The CDR3 runs to 15 residues. The CDR3, as DNA: TGTGCCAGCCACCGGGACAGGGGTTCAAGTCAGCCCCAGCATTTT. Translated: CASHRDRGSSQPQHF.

The chain employs TRBV2 and TRBJ2-3, with D tentatively TRBD2 (5 bases). Per germline, CDR1 SNHLY and CDR2 FYNNEI. V gave up 7 bases and J gave up 3 bases, with 11 bases separating them. This CDR3 is 13 amino acids long. The CDR3 loop is CASTGGTTDTQYF. The CDR3 DNA follows: TGTGCCAGCACCGGAGGTACTACAGATACGCAGTATTTT.

This clonotype was found a few times. V usage is TRBV29-1 and J usage is TRBJ2-3; D is undetermined. Germline V gene lookup returns CDR1 SQVTM and CDR2 ANQGSEA. Trimming took off 3 bases at V and 5 bases at J, with 12 bases between the two ends. The CDR3 extends over 13 amino acids. The CDR3 region has the DNA TGCAGCGTTGAGGTTGGGTCGGGAGATACGCAGTATTTT. Encoded protein: CSVEVGSGDTQYF.

The genes are TRBV2 and TRBJ1-1; a possible D gene is TRBD1 (5 bases). Trimming stripped 2 bases from V and 5 bases from J, with 12 bases between. The V gene's germline CDR1 is SNHLY and CDR2 FYNNEI. This CDR3 is built from 14 residues. The CDR3 protein is CASSEMGRETEAFF. The DNA for the CDR3 is TGTGCCAGCAGTGAAATGGGCAGGGAGACTGAAGCTTTCTTT.

As for this clonotype: Germline is not matched at one junction end, which may reflect a read error. The chain combines TRBV5-6 with TRBJ2-1; TRBD2 might be the D (6 bases). The length of the CDR3 is 14 residues. Germline loops: CDR1 SGHDT, CDR2 YYEEEE. CDR3 sequence (DNA): TGTGTCAGCAGCTTGCTAAGGGAGGACAATGAGCAGTTCTTC. Protein: CVSSLLREDNEQFF. The variable domain in full, completed from reference TRBV5-6 and TRBJ2-1, reads DAGVTQSPTHLIKTRGQQVTLRCSPKSGHDTVSWYQQALGQGPQFIFQYYEEEERQRGNFPDRFSGHQFPNYSSELNVNALLLGDSALYLCVSSLLREDNEQFFGPGTRLTVL.

This clonotype occurred many times. This chain connects TRBV27 to TRBJ2-7; no reliable D call. This CDR3 spans 12 amino acids. V lost 5 bases and J 6 bases, leaving 11 bases between the germline ends. Germline V CDR1 and CDR2: MNHEY, SMNVEV (reference sequence). This CDR3 is CASSGTVGEQYF. The CDR3 bases are TGTGCCAGCAGTGGAACGGTGGGCGAGCAGTACTTC.

Comments on this clonotype: One end of the junction does not line up with germline, which may come from a read error. The rearrangement joins TRBV12-3 or TRBV12-4 to TRBJ2-3; the match to TRBD2 covers 9 bases. The CDR3 consists of 13 residues. The DNA for the CDR3 is TGTGCCAGCAGTGAGGGACTAGCAGAAACAGGGGATTTT. Translating gives CASSEGLAETGDF.

In its sample, this clonotype was seen many times. The chain uses TRBV18 and TRBJ2-7, with TRBD1 matching 7 bases. V lost 1 base to trimming and J lost 2 bases; unmatched junction nucleotides: 5. CDR3 size: 15 residues. Germline CDR1 reads KGHSH; CDR2 reads LQKENI. DNA for the CDR3: TGTGCCAGCTCACCACGGGACAGCCGCCCCTACGAGCAGTACTTC. Its translation: CASSPRDSRPYEQYF.

This clonotype is a singleton in its sample. The gene calls are TRBV19 and TRBJ1-1; 10 bases agree with TRBD1. The CDR3 is 15 residues long. Germline CDR1 and CDR2: LNHDA and SQIVND (reference sequence). The V gene end was trimmed by 4 bases and the J gene end by 6 bases; junction bases not matched to a gene: 8. CDR3 coding DNA: TGTGCCAGTAGTACAGCGACAGGGGGCGACCCTGAAGCTTTCTTT. This codes for CASSTATGGDPEAFF.

In its sample, this clonotype was seen a few times. The chain carries TRBV19 and TRBJ1-1; 7 bases are shared with TRBD1. The CDR3 is 15 amino acids. Germline V gene sequence: CDR1 LNHDA, CDR2 SQIVND (reference sequence). The ends lost 5 bases at V and 0 bases at J; junction bases unmatched: 6. CDR3 residues: CASSPKQGMNTEAFF. In DNA, the CDR3 is TGTGCCAGTAGTCCTAAACAGGGGATGAACACTGAAGCTTTCTTT. The whole variable domain, filled in from reference TRBV19 and TRBJ1-1, reads DGGITQSPKYLFRKEGQNVTLSCEQNLNHDAMYWYRQDPGQGLRLIYYSQIVNDFQKGDIAEGYSVSREKKESFPLTVTSAQKNPTAFYLCASSPKQGMNTEAFFGQGTRLTVV.

The V and J genes are TRBV15 and TRBJ1-6; D unclear. The CDR3 contains 13 residues. Looked up from germline, CDR1 is LNHNV and CDR2 is YYDKDF (reference sequence). Trimming took off 3 bases at V and 8 bases at J, with 8 bases between the two ends. The CDR3, as DNA: TGTGCCACCAGCAGGCGGGAGGATTCACCCCTCCACTTT. Amino acids: CATSRREDSPLHF. Based on the CDR3 plus reference TRBV15 and TRBJ1-6, the full variable domain is DAMVIQNPRYQVTQFGKPVTLSCSQTLNHNVMYWYQQKSSQAPKLLFHYYDKDFNNEADTPDNFQSRRPNTSFCFLDIRSPGLGDTAMYLCATSRREDSPLHFGNGTRLTVT.